This note documents a single TCR beta chain sequence. Its antigen is not known. Germline CDR1 reads MGHRA; CDR2 reads YSYEKL. The CDR3 loop spans 15 amino acids. These data belong to a study of T cells expressing NK-cell markers. General study findings and limits: Among CD8+ T cells from six donors, dominant NKG2C+ clonotypes accounted for about 1.0-7.0%.

The TCR beta cDNA came from 5'RACE template switching with UMIs. TCRdb re-called the 5' RACE reads; every CDR3 protein appears as one record, without DNA. The repertoire table contains roughly 420,000 distinct CDR3 sequences. The chain carries TRBV4-1 and TRBJ2-3; TCRdb picks TRBD2, but there is no DNA to check that call. The TCR was taken from a woman between 18 and 70 years old in good health. Sequencing was carried out using blood T cells: a sorted CD56 or NKG2C T cell subset, CD4+ or CD8+ T cells, or bulk PBMC T cells (not recorded which). The CDR3 loop is CASSQPSSGGDTQYF.